This T cell receptor beta chain emerged from a study of T cell repertoires in aging, cancer and after chemotherapy. Overall study context: Six age groups, ranging from 30 or younger to 70 or older, included the donors. The full dataset contained about 10 million TCR reads. General observations from the study: Untreated cancer patients had significantly lower blood TCR diversity than age-matched healthy donors. Healthy donors lost TCR diversity with age mainly through richness, cancer patients through richness and evenness.

Rearranged V-D-J TRB sequences were amplified with a mixed TRB-A/B primer pool. One entry per CDR3 protein, called by TCRdb with MiXCR from the multiplex PCR reads. Here the sample spans roughly 9,900 distinct CDR3 sequences, 32% being singletons. This clonotype came up a few times. What it binds is not known. Germline V lookup: CDR1 MNHEY, CDR2 SMNVEV (reference sequence). The length of the CDR3 is 16 residues. V lost 3 bases, J lost 4 bases, and 9 bases stayed unmatched. TCR beta rearrangements were amplified from peripheral blood genomic DNA. The sequenced sample consisted of blood. This TCR derives from a human donor in good health. V gene TRBV27 combines with J gene TRBJ2-3; 8 bases fit TRBD2. CDR3 coding DNA: TGTGCCAGCAGTTTTGATGCGGGGGGCGTATCAGATACGCAGTATTTT. It specifies CASSFDAGGVSDTQYF.